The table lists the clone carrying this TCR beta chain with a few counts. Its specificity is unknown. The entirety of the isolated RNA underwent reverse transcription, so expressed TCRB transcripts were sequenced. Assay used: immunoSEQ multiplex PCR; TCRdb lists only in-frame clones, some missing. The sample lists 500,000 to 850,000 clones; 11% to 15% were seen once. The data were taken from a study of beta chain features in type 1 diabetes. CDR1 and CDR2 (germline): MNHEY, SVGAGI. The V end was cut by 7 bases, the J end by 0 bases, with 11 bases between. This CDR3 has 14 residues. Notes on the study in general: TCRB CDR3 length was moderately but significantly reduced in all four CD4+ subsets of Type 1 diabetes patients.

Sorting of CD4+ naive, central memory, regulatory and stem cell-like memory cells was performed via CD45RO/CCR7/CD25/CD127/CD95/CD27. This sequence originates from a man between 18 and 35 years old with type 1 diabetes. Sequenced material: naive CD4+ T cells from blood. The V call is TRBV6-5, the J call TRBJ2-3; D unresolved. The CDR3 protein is CASNRVYSTDTQYF. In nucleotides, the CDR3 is TGTGCCAGCAATCGGGTCTATAGCACAGATACGCAGTATTTT.